One and the same sample provided the 27 T cell receptor beta chains below, sequenced in a study of cytomegalovirus exposure and HLA in healthy donors. Use of 60 Vbeta and 13 Jbeta primers characterized the PCR. The data were produced by immunoSEQ multiplex PCR, yet TCRdb's version contains in-frame clones alone and is incomplete. Found here are about 160,000 clones, about four fifths of them singletons; the top ten hold about 4.3%. Sequenced input: PBMCs. These receptor sequences come from a man younger than 40 in good health and CMV-seronegative.

The gene calls are TRBV25-1 and TRBJ2-5, with 11 bases aligning to TRBD2. The CDR3 loop spans 15 amino acids. V shed 7 bases, J shed 10 bases, and the junction held 14 bases outside the gene matches. CDR1 is MGHDK and CDR2 is SYGVNS in the germline V gene. CDR3 protein: CASTESSASGRFQYF. The CDR3 DNA sequence: TGTGCCAGCACCGAATCATCGGCTAGCGGGAGGTTCCAGTACTTC.

The rearrangement uses TRBV27 and TRBJ2-7; 11 bases map to TRBD2. V gave up 4 bases and J gave up 3 bases; unmatched junction bases: 11. CDR3 length: 17 residues. Germline V lookup: CDR1 MNHEY, CDR2 SMNVEV (reference sequence). CDR3 protein: CASSYLTSGRGNYEQYF. DNA for the CDR3: TGTGCCAGCAGTTACCTTACTAGCGGGAGAGGAAACTACGAGCAGTACTTC.

The V gene is TRBV27, the J gene TRBJ2-5, with TRBD2 as a possible D gene (5 bases). TRBJ2-7 matches the DNA end more closely, so the J call is doubtful. The CDR3 contains 14 residues. In germline, CDR1 is MNHEY, CDR2 SMNVEV (reference sequence). Here the CDR3 reads CASSLSSGSYEQYF. CDR3 coding DNA: TGTGCCAGCAGTTTATCGTCGGGGTCCTACGAGCAGTACTTC.

The chain recombines TRBV6-5 with TRBJ1-1, with a weak D call TRBD1 (5 bases). Germline V gene lookup returns CDR1 MNHEY and CDR2 SVGAGI. The CDR3 runs to 13 residues. With 5 bases removed from V and 4 bases from J, the gap between germline ends came to 11 bases. CDR3 in amino acids: CASSPGGGTEAFF. The CDR3 DNA reads TGTGCCAGCAGTCCCGGGGGGGGCACTGAAGCTTTCTTT.

V usage is TRBV6-6 and J usage is TRBJ1-2; TRBD1 is a possible D gene (5 bases). Trimming cost V 7 bases and J 7 bases, with 16 bases left between them. The CDR3 sequence is 13 residues long. From germline, CDR1 is MNHNY and CDR2 SVGAGI (reference sequence). CDR3 sequence: CASTREREGGYTF. Here the CDR3 DNA reads TGTGCCAGCACCAGGGAAAGGGAGGGTGGCTACACCTTC.

The chain uses TRBV29-1 and TRBJ1-4; D gene ambiguous. Germline V CDR1 and CDR2: SQVTM, ANQGSEA. This CDR3 region has 12 residues. V shed 6 bases and J shed 4 bases, with 9 bases lying between them. This CDR3 reads CSVAGFNEKLFF. The CDR3 DNA is TGCAGCGTCGCAGGATTTAATGAAAAACTGTTTTTT.

This chain connects TRBV18 to TRBJ1-2, with a tentative D call TRBD1 (6 bases). The germline gives CDR1 KGHSH, CDR2 LQKENI. Trimming stripped 7 bases from V and 6 bases from J, with 21 bases between. There are 15 residues in the CDR3. The CDR3 DNA follows: TGTGCCAGCTTACAACCCCGGGACATAAGGAATGGCTACACCTTC. This translates into CASLQPRDIRNGYTF.

As regards this clone: Other nucleotide sequences in the sample specify the same CDR3. The gene calls are TRBV9 and TRBJ2-7; 7 nucleotides agree with TRBD1. Trimming cost V 2 bases and J 2 bases; bases outside gene matches: 4. The germline V gene encodes CDR1 SGDLS and CDR2 YYNGEE. The CDR3 is made up of 14 amino acids. The CDR3 DNA reads as TGTGCCAGCAGCGTGCAGGGGGTGGCCTACGAGCAGTACTTC. Translating it yields CASSVQGVAYEQYF.

The chain has TRBV6-1 and TRBJ2-3; no definite D call. In germline, CDR1 is MNHNS, CDR2 SASEGT. V lost 1 base and J 2 bases, leaving 4 bases between the germline ends. This CDR3 has 13 amino acids. The CDR3 is CASSEVYTDTQYF. The CDR3 DNA reads TGTGCCAGCAGTGAAGTGTACACAGATACGCAGTATTTT.

J is TRBJ2-1 and V is TRBV5-4; D uncertain. The CDR3 length is 13 residues. Between the trimmed V and J ends, which lost 2 bases and 7 bases, there was a span of 10 bases. Germline-derived CDR1 and CDR2 are SGHNT and YYREEE (reference sequence). The CDR3 coding sequence is TGTGCCAGCAGCTTTGGCCAGGTAAATGAGCAGTTCTTC. It specifies CASSFGQVNEQFF.

This chain connects TRBV19 to TRBJ2-6, with 8 bases fitting TRBD1. The germline V gene encodes CDR1 LNHDA and CDR2 SQIVND (reference sequence). V lost 6 bases to trimming and J lost 4 bases; unmatched junction nucleotides: 14. The CDR3 spans 18 residues. The DNA for the CDR3 is TGTGCCAGTAGCGCCCCCCGACAGGGGCATTCCGGGGCCAACGTCCTGACTTTC. It codes for CASSAPRQGHSGANVLTF.

This sequence joins TRBV4-1 and TRBJ1-2; weak D call: TRBD1 (5 bases). The CDR3 contains 14 residues. The ends were cut back, 4 bases at V and 1 base at J, with 10 bases in the middle. The germline V gene encodes CDR1 MGHRA and CDR2 YSYEKL. In DNA form, the CDR3 reads TGCGCCAGCAGCCTTGCAGGGTTTAACTATGGCTACACCTTC. Translated, it gives CASSLAGFNYGYTF.

The CDR3 loop reads CASSLTRTGQLVLPSYEQYF. CDR3 coding DNA: TGTGCCAGCAGCTTAACACGAACCGGACAGTTAGTCTTACCCTCCTACGAGCAGTACTTC. The chain has TRBV13 and TRBJ2-7; D is perhaps TRBD1 (6 bases). The CDR3 length is 20 residues. Per the germline V gene, CDR1 is PRHDT and CDR2 is FYEKMQ (reference sequence). The V and J ends lost 2 bases and 0 bases respectively, with 26 bases between them.

This chain links TRBV28 with TRBJ1-2, with D tentatively TRBD1 (6 bases). The V end lost 6 bases, the J end lost 6 bases, and 17 bases lay between the germline ends. The CDR3 extends over 14 amino acids. Germline V gene data show CDR1 as MDHEN and CDR2 as SYDVKM. CDR3 region: CASRKQGGWNGYTF. The CDR3 DNA is TGTGCCAGCAGGAAACAGGGAGGGTGGAATGGCTACACCTTC.

The chain joins TRBV6-4 to TRBJ1-6; 10 bases are a match to TRBD1. The CDR3 consists of 16 residues. The V segment lost 8 bases and the J segment 10 bases; nucleotides outside the gene matches: 14. Germline values: CDR1 MRHNA, CDR2 SNTAGT. For the CDR3, the DNA is TGTGCCAGCTTCCCTCAACTGGGACAGGGGACATCACCCCTCCACTTT. This gives the protein CASFPQLGQGTSPLHF.

The chain links TRBV27 to TRBJ2-1; 8 bases are shared with TRBD2. The CDR3 is made up of 14 amino acids. The germline CDR1 and CDR2 sequences are MNHEY and SMNVEV (reference sequence). V lost 3 bases to trimming and J lost 10 bases; unmatched junction nucleotides: 8. CDR3 nucleotide sequence: TGTGCCAGCAGTTTTACTAGCGGAGGGGGGGAGCAGTTCTTC. Encoded protein: CASSFTSGGGEQFF.

V gene TRBV7-3 combines with J gene TRBJ1-1, with no clear D. V lost 5 bases, J lost 3 bases, and 10 bases lay in between. The CDR3 runs 13 residues. From germline, CDR1 is SGHTA and CDR2 FQGTGA. For the CDR3, the DNA is TGTGCCAGCAGCGCGAACGGGGACACTGAAGCTTTCTTT. Its translation: CASSANGDTEAFF.

The chain carries TRBV4-3 and TRBJ2-3, with D possibly matching TRBD2 (6 bases). The germline V gene has CDR1 LGHNA and CDR2 YSLEER. The CDR3 has 15 amino acids. V lost 0 bases to trimming and J lost 6 bases, with 13 bases between them. The CDR3 sequence: CASSQDHPRGDTQYF. CDR3 nucleotide sequence: TGCGCCAGCAGCCAAGATCACCCCCGGGGGGATACGCAGTATTTT.

V usage is TRBV14 and J usage is TRBJ1-2; D ambiguous. V was shortened by 4 bases and J by 5 bases, with 8 bases between the two germline ends. The CDR3 consists of 12 residues. Germline loops: CDR1 SGHDN, CDR2 FVKESK. The CDR3 region is CASSLTGYGYTF. The CDR3 region has the DNA TGTGCCAGCAGCCTGACGGGTTATGGCTACACCTTC.

This clone was counted once. The V gene is TRBV30, the J gene TRBJ2-3, with 7 positions matching TRBD1. V was pared by 2 bases and J by 5 bases, with 10 bases of the junction left unmatched. There are 15 residues in the CDR3. Germline CDR1 is GTSNPN and CDR2 is SVGIG (reference sequence). CDR3 DNA sequence: TGTGCCTGGAGTACAGGGGCGCAAGATGGAGATACGCAGTATTTT. Protein sequence: CAWSTGAQDGDTQYF.

V is TRBV5-1 and J is TRBJ2-1, with 14 bases aligning to TRBD2. Trimming at V came to 7 bases and at J to 4 bases, leaving 19 bases not matched to a gene. The CDR3 sequence is 20 residues long. CDR1 and CDR2 from the germline V gene are SGHRS and YFSETQ. CDR3 coding DNA: TGCGCCAGCGCCCCCCCACCGGGACTAGCGGGGGTCGGGTCTTACAATGAGCAGTTCTTC. Protein product: CASAPPPGLAGVGSYNEQFF.

The V and J genes are TRBV10-3 and TRBJ2-7; 12 bases match TRBD2. The germline V gene has CDR1 ENHRY and CDR2 SYGVKD. The CDR3 is made up of 11 amino acids. J lost 9 bases, V lost 9 bases, and 3 bases had no gene match. The CDR3 bases are TGTGCCATAGGACTAGCGGGGAGGCAGTACTTC. Protein sequence: CAIGLAGRQYF.

The J gene is TRBJ1-2, the V gene TRBV6-5; D gene unclear. The CDR3 spans 13 residues. V gave up 7 bases and J gave up 0 bases, with 9 bases separating them. Germline V lookup: CDR1 MNHEY, CDR2 SVGAGI. The CDR3 sequence: CASKREANYGYTF. The CDR3 nucleotides are TGTGCCAGCAAACGGGAAGCTAACTATGGCTACACCTTC.

The sample holds a few counts of this clone. V is TRBV5-1 and J is TRBJ1-5; 8 bases map to TRBD1. Losses at the gene ends were 5 bases for V and 7 bases for J; bases not matched to a gene: 8. This CDR3 spans 14 amino acids. Germline CDR1 reads SGHRS; CDR2 reads YFSETQ. The chain's CDR3 is CASRPDRGKQPQHF. CDR3 coding DNA: TGCGCCAGCAGACCCGACAGGGGTAAACAGCCCCAGCATTTT.

V and J are TRBV5-4 and TRBJ1-2; no clear D gene. This CDR3 spans 14 amino acids. Trimming removed 1 base at V and 6 bases at J, with 13 bases between. The germline V gene encodes CDR1 SGHNT and CDR2 YYREEE (reference sequence). CDR3 DNA sequence: TGTGCCAGCAGCTTGCCGGGGAGAGTGGATGGCTACACCTTC. Amino acids: CASSLPGRVDGYTF.

This clone was picked up a small number of times. The genes are TRBV10-1 and TRBJ1-6; D is unclear. CDR1 and CDR2 from the germline V gene are WNHNN and SYGVQD (reference sequence). V was pared by 8 bases and J by 9 bases, with 14 bases between. CDR3 length: 13 amino acids. CDR3 nucleotides: TGCGCCAGCGCGGACTCTGGTGGTTCACCCCTCCACTTT. Amino acid sequence: CASADSGGSPLHF.

V and J are TRBV28 and TRBJ1-3, with 8 bases lining up with TRBD1. The CDR3 contains 17 residues. Germline lookup yields CDR1 MDHEN and CDR2 SYDVKM. J gave up 6 bases and V 6 bases, and 16 bases lay outside the gene matches. The CDR3 bases are TGTGCCAGCAGCGCCCTTAAAGACAGGGGCATCCAAAACACCATATATTTT. This translates into CASSALKDRGIQNTIYF.